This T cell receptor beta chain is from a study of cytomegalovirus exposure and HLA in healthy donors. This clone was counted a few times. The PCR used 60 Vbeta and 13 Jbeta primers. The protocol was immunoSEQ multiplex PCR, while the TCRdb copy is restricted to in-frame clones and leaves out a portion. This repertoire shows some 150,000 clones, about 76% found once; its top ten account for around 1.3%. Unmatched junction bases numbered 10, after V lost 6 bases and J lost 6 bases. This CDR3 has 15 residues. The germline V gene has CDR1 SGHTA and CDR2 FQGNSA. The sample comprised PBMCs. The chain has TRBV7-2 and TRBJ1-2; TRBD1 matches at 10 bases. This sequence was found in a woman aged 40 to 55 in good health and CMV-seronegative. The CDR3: CASSFRTGGRDGYTF. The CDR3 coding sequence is TGTGCCAGCAGTTTTAGGACAGGGGGGAGAGATGGCTACACCTTC.